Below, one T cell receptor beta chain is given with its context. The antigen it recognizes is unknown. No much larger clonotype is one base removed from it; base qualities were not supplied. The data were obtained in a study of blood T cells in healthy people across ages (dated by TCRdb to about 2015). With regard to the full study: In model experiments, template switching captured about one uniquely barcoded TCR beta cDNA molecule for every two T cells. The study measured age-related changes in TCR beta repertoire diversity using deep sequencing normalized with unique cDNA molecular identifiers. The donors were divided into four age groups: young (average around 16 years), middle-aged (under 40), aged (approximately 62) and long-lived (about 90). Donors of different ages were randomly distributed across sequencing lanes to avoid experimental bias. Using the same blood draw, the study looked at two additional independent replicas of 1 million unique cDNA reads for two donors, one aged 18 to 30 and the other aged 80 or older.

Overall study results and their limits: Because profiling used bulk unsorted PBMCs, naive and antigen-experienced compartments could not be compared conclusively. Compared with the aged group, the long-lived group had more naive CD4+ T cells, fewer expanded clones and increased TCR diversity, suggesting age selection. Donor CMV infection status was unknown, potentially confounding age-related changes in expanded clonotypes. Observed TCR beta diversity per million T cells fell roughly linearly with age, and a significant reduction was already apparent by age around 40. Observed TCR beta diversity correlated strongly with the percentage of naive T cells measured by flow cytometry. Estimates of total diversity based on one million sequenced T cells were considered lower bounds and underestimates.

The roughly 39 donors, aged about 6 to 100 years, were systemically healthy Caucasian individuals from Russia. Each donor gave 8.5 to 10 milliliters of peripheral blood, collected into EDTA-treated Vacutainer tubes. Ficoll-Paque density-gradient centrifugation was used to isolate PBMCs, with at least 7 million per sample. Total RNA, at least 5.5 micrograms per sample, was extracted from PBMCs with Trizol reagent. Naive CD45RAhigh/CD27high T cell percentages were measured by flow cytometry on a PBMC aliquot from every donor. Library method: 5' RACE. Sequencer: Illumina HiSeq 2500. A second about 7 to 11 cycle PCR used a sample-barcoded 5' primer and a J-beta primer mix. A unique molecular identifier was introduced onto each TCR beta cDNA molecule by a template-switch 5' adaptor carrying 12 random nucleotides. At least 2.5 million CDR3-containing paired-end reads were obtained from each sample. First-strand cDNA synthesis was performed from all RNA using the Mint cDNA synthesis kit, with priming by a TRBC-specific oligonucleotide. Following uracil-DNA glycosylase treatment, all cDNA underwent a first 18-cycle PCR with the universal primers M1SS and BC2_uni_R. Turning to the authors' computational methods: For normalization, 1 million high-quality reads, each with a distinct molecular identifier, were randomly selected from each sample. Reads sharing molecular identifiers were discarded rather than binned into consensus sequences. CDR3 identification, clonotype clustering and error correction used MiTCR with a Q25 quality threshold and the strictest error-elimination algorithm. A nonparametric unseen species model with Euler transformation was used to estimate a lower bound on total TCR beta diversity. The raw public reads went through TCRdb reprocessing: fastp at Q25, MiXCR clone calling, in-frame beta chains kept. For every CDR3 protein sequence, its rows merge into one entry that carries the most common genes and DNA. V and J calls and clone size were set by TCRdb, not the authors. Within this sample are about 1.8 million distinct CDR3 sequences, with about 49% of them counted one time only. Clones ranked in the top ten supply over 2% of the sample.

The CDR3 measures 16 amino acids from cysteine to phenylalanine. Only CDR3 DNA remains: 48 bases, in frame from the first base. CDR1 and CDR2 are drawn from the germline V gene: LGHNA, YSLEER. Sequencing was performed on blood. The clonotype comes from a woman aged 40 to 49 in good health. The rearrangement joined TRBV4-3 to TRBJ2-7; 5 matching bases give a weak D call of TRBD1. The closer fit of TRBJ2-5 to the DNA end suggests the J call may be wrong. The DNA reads TGCGCCAGCAGCCAAGTACTAAAGTCTGACAGAGAGACCCAGTACTTC. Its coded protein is CASSQVLKSDRETQYF.